The sequence of this TCR beta chain was determined in a study of CD8+CD57+ T cells in acquired aplastic anemia. Whoever was chosen for sequencing had shown CD8+CD57+ cell expansion by flow cytometry. The V and J ends lost 6 bases and 2 bases respectively, with 13 bases between them. The CDR3 totals 15 residues. Germline CDR1 is MNHEY and CDR2 is SVGEGT. CDR3 and TCR beta VDJ profiling relied on a genomic DNA template. TCRdb processed the reads anew with MiXCR; each CDR3 protein has one entry. The sample lists approximately 170,000 distinct CDR3 sequences; approximately 44% were seen once. This chain links TRBV6-2 or TRBV6-3 with TRBJ2-2; perhaps TRBD1 as D (5 bases). The specimen was sorted CD4+, CD8+, or CD8+CD57+ T cells (not recorded which) from PBMCs. The receptor's source is a human donor with aplastic anemia. CDR3 amino acids: CASSRQILNTGELFF. DNA for the CDR3: TGTGCCAGCAGCAGACAGATCCTCAACACCGGGGAGCTGTTTTTT.